This entry features one T cell receptor (beta chain) sequence. Its antigen is not identified. V was pared by 5 bases and J by 7 bases, with 8 bases between. Germline values: CDR1 SQVTM, CDR2 ANQGSEA. The length of the CDR3 is 10 residues. The PBMCs studied were ones that came from around 10 ml fresh peripheral blood. The CDR3 regions of TCR beta were amplified from RNA transcripts. TCR CDR3 underwent first-round RT-PCR with the HTBI primer set. TCRdb reprocessed the multiplex PCR reads via MiXCR and lists one record per CDR3 protein. The sample records 750,000 to 900,000 distinct CDR3 sequences, approximately 40% being singletons. This specimen belongs to a study of T cells in Graves' hyperthyroidism and ophthalmopathy. General observations from the study: Blood shared most expanded thyroid clonotypes above 0.001.

Input material: blood. The chain recombines TRBV29-1 with TRBJ1-1; D call uncertain. This sequence was found in a man between 18 and 29 years old with Graves' hyperthyroidism. In DNA, the CDR3 is TGCAGCGTTTTGACCCTTGAAGCTTTCTTT. Translated, it gives CSVLTLEAFF.